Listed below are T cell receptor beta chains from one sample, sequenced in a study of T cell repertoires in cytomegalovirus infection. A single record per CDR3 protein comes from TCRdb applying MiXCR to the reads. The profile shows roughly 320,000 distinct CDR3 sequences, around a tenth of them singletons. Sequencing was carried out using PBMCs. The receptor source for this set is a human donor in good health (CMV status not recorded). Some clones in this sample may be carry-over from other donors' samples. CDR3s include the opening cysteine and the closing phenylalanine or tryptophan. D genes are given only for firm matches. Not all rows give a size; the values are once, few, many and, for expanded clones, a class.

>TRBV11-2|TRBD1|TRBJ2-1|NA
TGTGCCAGCAGCTTGCAGGGGGAAAGGTCCTACAATGAGCAGTTCTTC
CASSLQGERSYNEQFF
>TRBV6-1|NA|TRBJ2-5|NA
TGTGCCAGCAGTGAGGGGGCGCGGGGGCACCAAGAGACCCAGTACTTC
CASSEGARGHQETQYF
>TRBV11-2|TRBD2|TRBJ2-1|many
TGTGCCAGCAGCTTAGTTGGGACTAGCGGGAGGAGGGATGAGCAGTTCTTC
CASSLVGTSGRRDEQFF
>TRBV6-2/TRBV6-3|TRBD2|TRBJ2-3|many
TGTGCCAGCAGTGGCGGGAGAGGCCTTGCAGATACGCAGTATTTT
CASSGGRGLADTQYF
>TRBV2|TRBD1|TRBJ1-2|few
TGTGCCAGCAGTGTGGGACAGGAGTTTTATGGCTACACCTTC
CASSVGQEFYGYTF
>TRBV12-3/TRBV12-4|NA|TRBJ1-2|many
TGTGCCAGCAGCCTAACAGGGACGGTAGTCTATGGCTACACCTTC
CASSLTGTVVYGYTF
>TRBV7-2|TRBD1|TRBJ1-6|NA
TGTGCCAGCAGCTTGGACAGGGGGAAATCCTATAATTCACCCCTCCACTTT
CASSLDRGKSYNSPLHF
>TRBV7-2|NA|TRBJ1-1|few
TGTGCCAGCAGTTATGAAGCTTTCTTT
CASSYEAFF
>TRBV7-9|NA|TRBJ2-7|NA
TGTGCCAGCAGCTTGTCTAGGTACGAGCAGTACTTC
CASSLSRYEQYF
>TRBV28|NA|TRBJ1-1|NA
TGTGCCAGCAGTTCTCTTGGGGGGGGGAACACTGAAGCTTTCTTT
CASSSLGGGNTEAFF
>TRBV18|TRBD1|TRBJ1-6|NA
TGTGCCAGCTCACCTACAGGGGGCCTGGGGAATTCACCCCTCCACTTT
CASSPTGGLGNSPLHF
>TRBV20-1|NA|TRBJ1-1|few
TGCAGTGCTAAACGGGGTGAAGCTTTCTTT
CSAKRGEAFF
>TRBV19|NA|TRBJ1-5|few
TGTGCCAGTAACACGGACAGCTTCAATCAGCCCCAGCATTTT
CASNTDSFNQPQHF
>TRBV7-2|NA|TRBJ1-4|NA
TGTGCCAGCAGCTTAGTCTTTGCCGAAAAACTGTTTTTT
CASSLVFAEKLFF
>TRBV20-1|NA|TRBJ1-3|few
TGCAGTGCTCGACAGACCTCTGGAAACACCATATATTTT
CSARQTSGNTIYF
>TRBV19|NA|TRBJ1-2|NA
TGTGCCAGTTCACGGGAAGTCCGCTATGGCTACACCTTC
CASSREVRYGYTF
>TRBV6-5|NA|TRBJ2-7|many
TGTGCCAGCAGTACCCCGGGCAGTAGCTCCTACGAGCAGTACTTC
CASSTPGSSSYEQYF
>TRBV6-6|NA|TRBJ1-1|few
TGTGCCAGCAGTTACGGGCCTAGTCAGTGGGTCGCGACGACGCGTGAAGCTTTCTTT
CASSYGPSQWVATTREAFF
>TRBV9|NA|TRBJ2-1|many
TGTGCCAGCAGCGTAGAGTTCAGTTCCTACAATGAGCAGTTCTTC
CASSVEFSSYNEQFF
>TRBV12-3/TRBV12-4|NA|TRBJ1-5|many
TGTGCCAGCAGTTTTGGGGGAGGCTATCAGCCCCAGCATTTT
CASSFGGGYQPQHF
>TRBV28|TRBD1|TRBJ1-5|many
TGTGCCAGCATTCACAGGGGACTTAGCAATCAGCCCCAGCATTTT
CASIHRGLSNQPQHF
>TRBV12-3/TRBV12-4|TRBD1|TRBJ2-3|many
TGTGCCAGCAGTTCCATCCTAAGGGGACAGTTCCCCGATACGCAGTATTTT
CASSSILRGQFPDTQYF
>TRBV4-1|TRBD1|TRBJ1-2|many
TGCGCCAGCAGCCAAGATCGAACAGGGGGCGAGTACACCTTC
CASSQDRTGGEYTF
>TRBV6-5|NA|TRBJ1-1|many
TGTGCCAGCAGTTACTCGAAGTGGCCGGGCCCGAACACTGAAGCTTTCTTT
CASSYSKWPGPNTEAFF
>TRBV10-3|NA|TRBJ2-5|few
TGTGCCATCAGTGAGCCCAACCAAGAGACCCAGTACTTC
CAISEPNQETQYF
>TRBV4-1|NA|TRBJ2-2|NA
TGCGCCAGCAGCCGAACAGGGATGACGTTGGCCGGGGAGCTGTTTTTT
CASSRTGMTLAGELFF
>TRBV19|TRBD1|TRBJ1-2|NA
TGTGCCAGTAGTGGGGGACAGTATGGCTACACCTTC
CASSGGQYGYTF
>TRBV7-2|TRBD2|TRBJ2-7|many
TGTGCCAGCAGCTTAGGAAGCGGGAGGAGCTCCTACGAGCAGTACTTC
CASSLGSGRSSYEQYF
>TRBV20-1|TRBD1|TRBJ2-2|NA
TGCAGTGCTAGGCCCGGGACAGGGTCCACCGGGGAGCTGTTTTTT
CSARPGTGSTGELFF
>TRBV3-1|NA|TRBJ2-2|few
TGTGCCAGCAGCCAAGTATACACCGGGGAGCTGTTTTTT
CASSQVYTGELFF
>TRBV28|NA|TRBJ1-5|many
TGTGCCAGCAGTTTTGTCAGGGGCTATCAGCCCCAGCATTTT
CASSFVRGYQPQHF
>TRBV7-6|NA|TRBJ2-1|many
TGTGCCAGCAGCTTAGCCGCTAGCGCAGAGCAGTTCTTC
CASSLAASAEQFF
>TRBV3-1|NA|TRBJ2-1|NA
TGTGCCAGCAGCCAGGCCGAATACAATGAGCAGTTCTTC
CASSQAEYNEQFF